The entry that follows covers one T cell receptor beta chain sequence. TCRdb keeps only in-frame clones here, not all; method: immunoSEQ multiplex PCR. This repertoire shows about 95,000 clones, roughly four fifths found once; its top ten account for around 24%. The CDR3 consists of 13 residues. Germline V lookup: CDR1 ENHRY, CDR2 SYGVKD. V lost 6 bases, J lost 1 base, and 2 bases stayed unmatched. The data were obtained in a study of CD8 T cell repertoires and HIV-1 epitope variants. The chain is built from TRBV10-3 and TRBJ1-1; the match to TRBD1 covers 7 bases. The material sequenced was uncultured baseline CD8+ T cells from peripheral blood mononuclear cells (PBMCs). The origin of this receptor is a male donor with HIV. The CDR3 reads CAIRRDRNTEAFF. The CDR3 DNA reads TGTGCCATCAGACGGGACAGGAACACTGAAGCTTTCTTT.